This entry describes one TCR beta chain. No antigen is known for it. Assay used: immunoSEQ multiplex PCR; TCRdb lists only in-frame clones, some missing. In the table there are about 52,000 clones, around 87% of which are singletons. This record belongs to a study of T cells in localized non-small cell lung cancer. Study-level findings and limits: It remains possible that heterogeneity exists, since only one tumor region was sequenced. Increased T cell density in blood showed an association with longer overall survival.

The CDR3 contains 13 residues. The germline V and J ends were trimmed by 1 base and 8 bases, with 12 bases remaining between them. Germline V gives CDR1 SGHRS, CDR2 YFSETQ. The receptor was isolated from a female donor with stage II lung adenocarcinoma. The chain joins TRBV5-1 to TRBJ1-1; D is unresolved. Sample: PBMCs, taken before any cancer treatment. The CDR3 bases are TGCGCCAGCAGCTTGTGGGTAGAGCAAGAAGCTTTCTTT. Protein product: CASSLWVEQEAFF. Full variable domain (remainder filled in from reference TRBV5-1 and TRBJ1-1): KAGVTQTPRYLIKTRGQQVTLSCSPISGHRSVSWYQQTPGQGLQFLFEYFSETQRNKGNFPGRFSGRQFSNSRSEMNVSTLELGDSALYLCASSLWVEQEAFFGQGTRLTVV.